These T cell receptor beta chains were read from a single sample in a study of cytomegalovirus exposure and HLA in healthy donors. TCRdb's copy holds only in-frame clones and misses some; the assay was immunoSEQ multiplex PCR. The sample lists about 160,000 clones; about 80% were seen once. Material for sequencing was PBMCs. The receptors here all came from a young man in good health and CMV-seropositive. CDR3s include the opening cysteine and the closing phenylalanine or tryptophan. D genes are given only for firm matches. Clone size is stated in some rows and not others, as once, few, many or a class when expanded.

v_call	clone_size	cdr3_length	j_call	d_call	cdr3_nt	cdr3_aa
TRBV4-1	once	18	TRBJ1-4	-	TGCGCCAGCAGCCAATCCCCGACAGCGTCGGTAACTAATGAAAAACTGTTTTTT	CASSQSPTASVTNEKLFF
TRBV27	-	14	TRBJ2-7	TRBD2	TGTGCCAGCAGTCTACTAGCGGGGGGGCAGGAGCAGTACTTC	CASSLLAGGQEQYF
TRBV5-1	-	14	TRBJ2-3	-	TGCGCCAGCAGCTTGTTAACAGGGACAGATACGCAGTATTTT	CASSLLTGTDTQYF
TRBV4-1	-	16	TRBJ1-2	-	TGCGCCAGCAGCCAAGCCTCAATTACAGATTACTATGGCTACACCTTC	CASSQASITDYYGYTF
TRBV28	-	16	TRBJ1-5	-	TGTGCCAGCACCTTGGGAGAGAGACACTCCAATCAGCCCCAGCATTTT	CASTLGERHSNQPQHF
TRBV11-2	once	13	TRBJ2-7	-	TGTGCCAGCAGCTCACGACTAAACTACGAGCAGTACTTC	CASSSRLNYEQYF
TRBV5-5	-	14	TRBJ2-3	-	TGTGCCAGCAGCTATTTGGGGGCCGGCGATACGCAGTATTTT	CASSYLGAGDTQYF
TRBV2	few	18	TRBJ2-3	TRBD2	TGTGCCAGCAGTAGCCGGGCGGGGTCGGGGGGGGCCCCAGATACGCAGTATTTT	CASSSRAGSGGAPDTQYF
TRBV11-3	few	14	TRBJ2-2	TRBD1	TGTGCCAGCAGCCTGACAGGGGACACCGGGGAGCTGTTTTTT	CASSLTGDTGELFF
TRBV30	few	13	TRBJ2-5	-	TGTGCCTGCCGACGGGGGACCCAAGAGACCCAGTACTTC	CACRRGTQETQYF
TRBV7-9	-	13	TRBJ1-2	TRBD1	TGTGCCAGCACCGGGACAGGGGCGCATGGCTACACCTTC	CASTGTGAHGYTF
TRBV4-1	few	14	TRBJ2-7	-	TGCGCCAGCAGCCAAGATCCAGGGCTGCTCGAGCAGTACTTC	CASSQDPGLLEQYF
TRBV28	few	14	TRBJ1-1	TRBD1	TGTGCCAGCAGGGAACAGGGGTTGAACACTGAAGCTTTCTTT	CASREQGLNTEAFF
TRBV11-2	-	14	TRBJ2-1	TRBD1	TGTGCCAGCAGCTTGCCGGACAGGGACGATGAGCAGTTCTTC	CASSLPDRDDEQFF
TRBV2	-	16	TRBJ1-2	TRBD1	TGTGCCAGCAGTGACCGGGACAGGTTCATTAACTATGGCTACACCTTC	CASSDRDRFINYGYTF
TRBV4-1	few	15	TRBJ2-7	-	TGCGCCAGCAGCCAAGATTTAGGGACATCCTACGAGCAGTACTTC	CASSQDLGTSYEQYF
TRBV5-4	once	13	TRBJ2-2	TRBD1	TGTGCCAGCGGCAACAGGGGGGCCGGGGAGCTGTTTTTT	CASGNRGAGELFF
TRBV10-3	-	14	TRBJ2-5	-	TGTGCCATCAGTGGGGTAGGGGCTCGGGAGACCCAGTACTTC	CAISGVGARETQYF
TRBV6-5	few	13	TRBJ2-3	-	TGTGCCAGCAGCCGATACAGGGCAGATACGCAGTATTTT	CASSRYRADTQYF
TRBV2	-	15	TRBJ2-7	TRBD1	TGTGCCAGCACCGATAGGGGACAGGGACTCTACGAGCAGTACTTC	CASTDRGQGLYEQYF
TRBV5-6	-	14	TRBJ2-7	-	TGTGCCAGCAGCAGCTGGACTGATTTCTACGAGCAGTACTTC	CASSSWTDFYEQYF
TRBV25-1	-	15	TRBJ2-3	TRBD1	TGTGCCAGCACCGAGCCGACAGGGGGTCCAGATACGCAGTATTTT	CASTEPTGGPDTQYF
TRBV6-5	-	15	TRBJ2-5	TRBD1	TGTGCCAGCAGTTACAGCGGACAGGGTTTAGAGACCCAGTACTTC	CASSYSGQGLETQYF
TRBV29-1	few	12	TRBJ2-6	-	TGCAGCGTTACGGACTGGGCCAACGTCCTGACTTTC	CSVTDWANVLTF
TRBV5-1	-	15	TRBJ2-7	TRBD1	TGCGCCAGCAGCTTGGGACATACAGGGGGCGGATATCAGTACTTC	CASSLGHTGGGYQYF
TRBV7-2	-	15	TRBJ2-3	TRBD2	TGTGCCAGCAGCTTTACGGGGGGGAGCACAGATACGCAGTATTTT	CASSFTGGSTDTQYF
TRBV9	-	16	TRBJ1-6	TRBD1	TGTGCCAGCAGCGTAACAGGGGGTCCCTATAATTCACCCCTCCACTTT	CASSVTGGPYNSPLHF
TRBV5-1	-	14	TRBJ1-1	TRBD1	TGCGCCAGCAGCGGACAGGGTTGGGGCACTGAAGCTTTCTTT	CASSGQGWGTEAFF
TRBV7-2	few	16	TRBJ2-2	TRBD1	TGTGCCAGCAGCCCTGGGACAGGGGGCAACACCGGGGAGCTGTTTTTT	CASSPGTGGNTGELFF
TRBV27	-	15	TRBJ1-1	-	TGTGCCAGCAGTGCCGAGACAGGCGAGAACACTGAAGCTTTCTTT	CASSAETGENTEAFF
TRBV7-9	-	17	TRBJ2-5	TRBD2	TGTGCCAGCAGCTTCCTGGGTAGCGGGGGGTTCCAAGAGACCCAGTACTTC	CASSFLGSGGFQETQYF
TRBV6-5	-	15	TRBJ1-2	-	TGTGCCAGCAGTTACTCGGGGCAGGGTGGCTATGGCTACACCTTC	CASSYSGQGGYGYTF
TRBV2	-	14	TRBJ1-6	-	TGTGCCAGCGTCAGTAGCCCAGGAGGTTCACCCCTCCACTTT	CASVSSPGGSPLHF
TRBV5-1	-	14	TRBJ1-5	-	TGCGCCAGCAGCTTGGACTATAGCAATCAGCCCCAGCATTTT	CASSLDYSNQPQHF
TRBV28	once	16	TRBJ1-5	TRBD1	TGTGCCAGCAGTCCCTCCGGGACAGGGGGCAGTCAGCCCCAGCATTTT	CASSPSGTGGSQPQHF
TRBV6-5	once	15	TRBJ2-1	TRBD2	TGTGCCAGCAGTTACTCGCGGGGGGCCCACAATGAGCAGTTCTTC	CASSYSRGAHNEQFF
TRBV7-6	-	15	TRBJ2-2	-	TGTGCCAGCAGCGGGACAAATACACTCACCGGGGAGCTGTTTTTT	CASSGTNTLTGELFF
TRBV28	-	14	TRBJ1-2	TRBD1	TGTGCCAGCAGTCTCCCGACAGGGAACTATGGCTACACCTTC	CASSLPTGNYGYTF
TRBV29-1	once	14	TRBJ2-1	-	TGCAGCGGTCTACGGGGGGCCCCCTACAATGAGCAGTTCTTC	CSGLRGAPYNEQFF
TRBV19	-	17	TRBJ2-4	-	TGTGCCAGTAGTCAAAGATTAACGCTACTAGCCAAAAACATTCAGTACTTC	CASSQRLTLLAKNIQYF
TRBV30	-	12	TRBJ1-2	-	TGTGCCTGGAACGGAGGGAACTATGGCTACACCTTC	CAWNGGNYGYTF
TRBV2	-	13	TRBJ2-7	-	TGTGCCAGCAGTGATCAGGGGCCCTACGAGCAGTACTTC	CASSDQGPYEQYF
TRBV7-9	few	16	TRBJ2-7	-	TGTGCCAGCAGCCAATTTGCGGGGCGGTTATCCTACGAGCAGTACTTC	CASSQFAGRLSYEQYF
TRBV7-9	-	12	TRBJ2-7	-	TGTGCCAGCAGCATATCAACGGGCGAGCAGTACTTC	CASSISTGEQYF
TRBV4-1	-	17	TRBJ1-5	-	TGCGCCAGCAGCCAAGAATTTCTTTCGAGTAGCAATCAGCCCCAGCATTTT	CASSQEFLSSSNQPQHF
TRBV5-1	-	15	TRBJ1-2	TRBD1	TGCGCCAGCAGCCCCGATGGGACAGGATACTATGGCTACACCTTC	CASSPDGTGYYGYTF
TRBV7-6	-	15	TRBJ2-5	-	TGTGCCAGCAGCTTAGAAGGGGCGAAAGTAAGGACCCAGTACTTC	CASSLEGAKVRTQYF
TRBV28	-	14	TRBJ1-2	TRBD1	TGTGCCAGCAGTTCCCCAGACAGGGGCTATGGCTACACCTTC	CASSSPDRGYGYTF
TRBV6-1	-	14	TRBJ2-2	-	TGTGCCAGCAGTGAGGCAGGGGCGGCCGGGGAGCTGTTTTTT	CASSEAGAAGELFF